These 15 T cell receptor beta chains were all obtained from the same sample, sequenced in a study of blood T cell repertoires in COVID-19. The protocol was immunoSEQ multiplex PCR, while the TCRdb copy is restricted to in-frame clones and leaves out a portion. The data contain approximately 250,000 clones, approximately 90% of them singletons. Sequencing used PBMCs or T cells enriched from blood (not recorded which). The receptors come from a woman in her forties with acute COVID-19.

Only one count was recorded for this clone. This chain links TRBV7-5 with TRBJ2-7; no check of the table's D call, TRBD1, against the DNA was made. TRBV7-5 counts as a pseudogene. The CDR3 is made up of 14 amino acids. The CDR3 DNA reads as TGTGCCAGAAGCCGTATACCGTGGCTCTACGAGCAGTACGTC. It encodes CARSRIPWLYEQYV.

This rearrangement joins TRBV7-9 to TRBJ2-7; TRBD1 might be the D (5 bases). The CDR3 totals 14 residues. V was shortened by 5 bases and J by 2 bases, with 13 bases between the two germline ends. The germline gives CDR1 SEHNR, CDR2 FQNEAQ (reference sequence). The chain's CDR3 is CASSLGRVPYEQYV. The CDR3 coding sequence is TGTGCCAGCAGCCTCGGCAGGGTCCCCTACGAGCAGTACGTC.

J is TRBJ2-7 and V is TRBV4-1; 8 bases line up with TRBD2. Germline-derived CDR1 and CDR2 are MGHRA and YSYEKL. V was clipped by 4 bases and J by 0 bases; unmatched bases: 11. This CDR3 contains 17 residues. CDR3 bases: TGCGCCAGCAGCCTATACTCTAGCGGGTCATCCTCCTACGAGCAGTACTTC. Translated, it gives CASSLYSSGSSSYEQYF.

This clone was detected once. The rearrangement links TRBV5-1 to TRBJ2-5, with a possible D match to TRBD1 (6 bases). V lost 4 bases, J lost 8 bases, and 24 bases lay in between. The CDR3 runs to 16 residues. Germline V gene sequence: CDR1 SGHRS, CDR2 YFSETQ. The CDR3 nucleotides read TGCGCCAGCAGCCTAAATACAGGGACGACCCAAGGAACCCAGTACTTC. This encodes CASSLNTGTTQGTQYF.

The CDR3 protein is CASSALGTALYEQYF. The CDR3 DNA sequence: TGTGCCAGCAGCGCACTAGGGACAGCCCTCTACGAGCAGTACTTC. V usage is TRBV9 and J usage is TRBJ2-7, with 7 nucleotides matching TRBD1. With V trimmed by 3 bases and J by 3 bases, 9 bases remained unmatched. Looked up from germline, CDR1 is SGDLS and CDR2 is YYNGEE. The CDR3 runs 15 residues.

The chain links TRBV9 to TRBJ1-2; D possibly corresponds to TRBD1 (6 bases). Trimming pared 0 bases from V and 4 bases from J, leaving 13 bases between. This CDR3 has 15 amino acids. Germline-derived CDR1 and CDR2 are SGDLS and YYNGEE. The CDR3 DNA sequence: TGTGCCAGCAGCGTAGTGGACAGATCGGCCTATGGCTACACCTTC. It codes for CASSVVDRSAYGYTF. Complete variable domain (other parts from reference TRBV9 and TRBJ1-2): DSGVTQTPKHLITATGQRVTLRCSPRSGDLSVYWYQQSLDQGLQFLIQYYNGEERAKGNILERFSAQQFPDLHSELNLSSLELGDSALYFCASSVVDRSAYGYTFGSGTRLTVV.

The genes are TRBV7-9 and TRBJ2-7; TRBD2 matches 7 bases. There are 15 residues in the CDR3. The V gene's germline CDR1 is SEHNR and CDR2 FQNEAQ (reference sequence). The V segment lost 5 bases and the J segment 3 bases; nucleotides outside the gene matches: 10. CDR3 in DNA: TGTGCCAGCAGCGTGAGGGAGGGCCCACACTACGAGCAGTACTTC. This gives the protein CASSVREGPHYEQYF.

The chain joins TRBV28 to TRBJ2-7; TRBD2 agrees at 10 bases. Germline lookup yields CDR1 MDHEN and CDR2 SYDVKM. The CDR3 length is 16 residues. The ends lost 6 bases at V and 7 bases at J; junction bases unmatched: 15. The CDR3 DNA follows: TGTGCCAGCAGCCCCCCCCCTAGCGGGGGCCCTGTAGAGCAGTACTTC. This sequence encodes CASSPPPSGGPVEQYF.

This sequence joins TRBV11-3 and TRBJ2-2, with TRBD1 matching 8 bases. After removal of 6 bases from V and 1 base from J, the junction contained 4 bases not matched to a gene. The CDR3 sequence is 15 residues long. Germline V CDR1 and CDR2: SGHNT, YENEEA. This chain's CDR3 is CASRTGTGNTGELFF. In DNA form, the CDR3 reads TGTGCCAGCAGAACCGGGACAGGGAACACCGGGGAGCTGTTTTTT.

V is TRBV5-8 and J is TRBJ1-4, with 10 positions matching TRBD1. The V and J ends lost 4 bases and 8 bases, in that order; junction bases with no gene match: 5. The CDR3 consists of 14 residues. Germline CDR1 reads SGHTS; CDR2 reads YDEGEE. The DNA of the CDR3 is TGTGCCAGCAGCGCGGGACAGGGGTACGAAAAACTGTTTTTT. Translation gives CASSAGQGYEKLFF.

This clone was seen just once. This chain uses TRBV4-1 with TRBJ2-2, with D tentatively TRBD2 (6 bases). CDR3 size: 15 residues. V gave up 8 bases and J gave up 9 bases, with 22 bases separating them. The germline gives CDR1 MGHRA, CDR2 YSYEKL. The DNA for the CDR3 is TGCGCCAGCGGCATACCGGGAGCAAGAGCGTGGGAGCTGTTTTTT. This sequence encodes CASGIPGARAWELFF.

The V gene is TRBV3-1 (or the pseudogene TRBV3-2), the J gene TRBJ2-7; no firm D call. Trimming stripped 1 base from V and 9 bases from J, with 10 bases between. Germline-derived CDR1 and CDR2 are LGHDT and YNNKEL (reference sequence). The CDR3 covers 12 residues. The CDR3 DNA sequence: TGTGCCAGCAGCCAAGCCAACGTAGCGCAGTACGTC. The encoded protein is CASSQANVAQYV.

The V and J genes are TRBV21-1 and TRBJ2-7; the DNA was not compared with TRBD1, the D call given in the table. TRBV21-1 counts as a pseudogene. This CDR3 region has 15 residues. The CDR3 DNA is TGTGCCAGCACCCGGGACACCAACCGGGGCTACGAGCAGTACGTC. Translation: CASTRDTNRGYEQYV.

The chain is built from TRBV19 and TRBJ2-1; 10 bases match TRBD2. The CDR3 contains 18 residues. The J segment lost 5 bases and the V segment lost 1 base, leaving 11 bases of the junction unmatched. The germline V gene encodes CDR1 LNHDA and CDR2 SQIVND (reference sequence). CDR3 residues: CASSIGTSGDVGNNEQFF. In nucleotides, the CDR3 is TGTGCCAGTAGTATAGGGACTAGCGGAGACGTGGGGAACAATGAGCAGTTCTTC.

The J gene is TRBJ2-4, the V gene TRBV21-1; the D call in the table, TRBD2, was not verified against the DNA. TRBV21-1 is a pseudogene segment. This CDR3 contains 16 residues. The CDR3 here is CASSTNSRFPKNIQYF. In DNA, the CDR3 is TGTGCCAGCAGCACCAACTCTCGATTTCCTAAAAACATTCAGTACTTC.